This T cell receptor beta chain appears in the sequencing data of a study of blood T cells in healthy people across ages. Overall study context: For every two T cells, template switching captured about one barcoded beta molecule. General study points: Older individuals had lower TCR beta diversity per million T cells (the decline was roughly linear). Both naive CD4+ cell counts and diversity were greater in long-lived donors than in aged donors.

Staff drew ten milliliters of peripheral blood from each donor. A second roughly 6 to 11 cycle PCR used barcoded and J-beta primers. TCRdb recomputed calls from the 5' RACE reads with MiXCR, one row per CDR3 protein. The top ten hold 40% to 50% of the sample, which has fewer than 950,000 distinct CDR3 sequences, 40% to 65% seen once. Trimming pared 1 base from V and 7 bases from J, leaving 16 bases between. CDR3 size: 15 residues. Germline V gives CDR1 MGHRA, CDR2 YSYEKL. As concerns this clonotype: Its target is not known.

The chain uses TRBV4-1 and TRBJ1-2; perhaps TRBD1 as D (6 bases). Specimen: blood. The receptor's source is a man older than 75 in good health. The chain's CDR3 is CASSQGDTNTAGYTF. The CDR3, as DNA: TGCGCCAGCAGCCAAGGGGACACGAATACAGCTGGCTACACCTTC.